The present T cell receptor beta chain was sequenced within a study of blood T cell repertoires in COVID-19. Study at large: T cells, B-cell-depleted T cells, or PBMCs supplied cDNA or gDNA.

Source study methods: Amplification of reference gene primers was used by the study to estimate nucleated cell counts. The table came from immunoSEQ multiplex PCR; TCRdb's copy has only in-frame clones and leaves some out. That table furnishes V, J and clone size, whereas the DNA furnished D and trimming. This table holds about 200,000 clones, around nine tenths found once. After removal of 4 bases from V and 2 bases from J, the junction contained 2 bases not matched to a gene. Germline V gives CDR1 LGHNA, CDR2 YNFKEQ. This CDR3 comprises 14 residues. The receptor was isolated from a man younger than 35 with active or convalescent COVID-19. Sequenced: peripheral blood. The rearrangement uses TRBV4-2 and TRBJ1-1; 9 nucleotides match TRBD1. In DNA form, the CDR3 reads TGTGCCAGCAGCCCTACAGGGGGCAACACTGAAGCTTTCTTT. It translates to CASSPTGGNTEAFF.